The clone carrying this T cell receptor (beta chain) was recorded once. The entry originates in a study of T cell changes during pregnancy in multiple sclerosis. The table came from immunoSEQ multiplex PCR; TCRdb's copy has only in-frame clones and leaves some out. The sample carries about 22,000 clones, approximately 90% recorded once. The input for sequencing was CD4+ T cells from peripheral blood mononuclear cells, taken in the third trimester of pregnancy. This receptor was taken from a female donor with multiple sclerosis, enrolled in a pregnancy study.

The CDR3: CASSQLTGTGNTIYF. In nucleotides, the CDR3 is TGCGCCAGCAGCCAACTTACCGGGACAGGAAACACCATATATTTT. This sequence joins TRBV4-3 and TRBJ1-3; D is possibly TRBD1 (6 bases). The V end was cut by 2 bases, the J end by 4 bases, with 12 bases between. The germline V gene has CDR1 LGHNA and CDR2 YSLEER. The CDR3 contains 15 residues.